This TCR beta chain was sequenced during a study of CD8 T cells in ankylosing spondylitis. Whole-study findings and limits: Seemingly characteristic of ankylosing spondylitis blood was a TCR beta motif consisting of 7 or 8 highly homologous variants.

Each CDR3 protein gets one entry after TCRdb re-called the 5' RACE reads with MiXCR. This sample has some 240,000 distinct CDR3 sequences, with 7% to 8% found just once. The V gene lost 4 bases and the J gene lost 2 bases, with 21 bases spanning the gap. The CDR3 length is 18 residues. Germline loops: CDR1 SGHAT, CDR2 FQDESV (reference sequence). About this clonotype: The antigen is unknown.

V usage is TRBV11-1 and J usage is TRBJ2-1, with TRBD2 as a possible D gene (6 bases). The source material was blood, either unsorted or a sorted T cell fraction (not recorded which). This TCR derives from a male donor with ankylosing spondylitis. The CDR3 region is CASSSSDLGTGAYNEQFF. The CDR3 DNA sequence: TGTGCCAGCAGCTCCTCCGATCTTGGGACGGGAGCCTACAATGAGCAGTTCTTC.